One and the same sample provided the 11 T cell receptor beta chains below, sequenced in a study of CXCR3-negative and CXCR3-positive naive CD8 T cells. Points from the study as a whole: TRB CDR3 hydrophobicity was greater in CXCR3-positive naive cells than in CXCR3-negative naive cells.

UMI labels and 5' RACE were used to prepare the TRB cDNA libraries. No DNA is given; TCRdb re-called the 5' RACE reads and lists each CDR3 protein once. The table for this sample gives over 150,000 distinct CDR3 sequences. Which antigens these TCRs recognize remains unknown. Input material: naive CXCR3+ CD8+ T cells from blood. Subset reported: CD45RO-CCR7+CD27+CD95- naive CD8+ T cells expressing CXCR3 (TNR3+). The receptors were gathered from a human donor in good health. Some clones in this sample may be carry-over from other donors' samples.

The chain joins TRBV5-1 to TRBJ2-3; TCRdb reports TRBD1, a call that lacks DNA to check it against. CDR1 is SGHRS and CDR2 is YFSETQ in the germline V gene. This CDR3 spans 15 amino acids. The CDR3 protein is CASSLSQGLADTQYF. The variable domain in full, with the rest retrieved from reference TRBV5-1 and TRBJ2-3, is KAGVTQTPRYLIKTRGQQVTLSCSPISGHRSVSWYQQTPGQGLQFLFEYFSETQRNKGNFPGRFSGRQFSNSRSEMNVSTLELGDSALYLCASSLSQGLADTQYFGPGTRLTVL.

J is TRBJ2-7 and V is TRBV7-7; TCRdb's assignment of TRBD1 cannot be checked, as there is no DNA. Germline CDR1 is SSHAT and CDR2 is FNYEAQ (reference sequence). CDR3 size: 13 residues. CDR3 sequence: CASSLDSYYEQYF.

V gene TRBV6-6 combines with J gene TRBJ1-1; TCRdb selects TRBD1, and the lack of DNA leaves this call unchecked. Germline V gives CDR1 MNHNY, CDR2 SVGAGI (reference sequence). The length of the CDR3 is 18 residues. The CDR3 here is CASSYSKVTGAMNTEAFF.

The chain uses TRBV3-1 and TRBJ2-5. The CDR3 has 13 amino acids. CDR1 is LGHDT and CDR2 is YNNKEL in the germline V gene (reference sequence). This CDR3 is CASSRATQETQYF.

This CDR3 is CASSMTGFAYEQYF. The chain couples TRBV19 to TRBJ2-7; TCRdb's D call of TRBD1 is untestable without DNA. Germline V gene lookup returns CDR1 LNHDA and CDR2 SQIVND (reference sequence). This CDR3 contains 14 residues.

The V and J genes are TRBV7-8 and TRBJ2-7; TCRdb lists TRBD2, though no DNA is available to test this call. The length of the CDR3 is 15 residues. From germline, CDR1 is SGHVS and CDR2 FQNEAQ. The CDR3 loop reads CASSVLAGETYEQYF.

The chain employs TRBV6-6 and TRBJ1-2; absent DNA, TCRdb's TRBD1 call cannot be checked. Germline V gene lookup returns CDR1 MNHNY and CDR2 SVGAGI (reference sequence). The CDR3 is 18 residues long. This chain's CDR3 is CASRELVQGGRTNYGYTF.

This sequence joins TRBV29-1 and TRBJ2-2; TCRdb gives TRBD2 as the D gene, but with no DNA this cannot be confirmed. This CDR3 is built from 12 residues. CDR1 and CDR2 (germline): SQVTM, ANQGSEA. The CDR3 loop is CSGRALTGELFF.

The chain uses TRBV27 and TRBJ2-7; TCRdb's D call, TRBD2, is unchecked because there is no DNA. The CDR3 sequence is 14 residues long. CDR1 and CDR2 (germline): MNHEY, SMNVEV (reference sequence). The CDR3 sequence is CASSIQGGKSEQYF.

The V gene is TRBV2, the J gene TRBJ2-3; the TCRdb D gene call, TRBD2, has no DNA to confirm it. The CDR3 is 17 amino acids. Germline V gene sequence: CDR1 SNHLY, CDR2 FYNNEI. This chain's CDR3 is CASSDYRLAGGLNTQYF.

The gene calls are TRBV28 and TRBJ2-7; TCRdb's D gene call, TRBD2, goes unchecked for lack of DNA. This CDR3 has 14 amino acids. Germline V gives CDR1 MDHEN, CDR2 SYDVKM. CDR3 sequence reads: CASRPRGGFYEQYF.